Listed below are T cell receptor beta chains from one sample, sequenced in a study of blood T cell repertoires in COVID-19. Only in-frame clones appear in the TCRdb table, and some are missing; sequencing was by immunoSEQ multiplex PCR. The sample contains fewer than 200,000 clones, 80% to 90% of which appear only once. The sample comprised peripheral blood. The receptors were gathered from a man younger than 35 who had recovered from COVID-19. Both conserved end residues are part of each CDR3. D genes are given only for firm matches. Clone size appears in some rows only: once, few, many, or a class for an expanded clone.

>-|TRBV19|TRBJ1-1|-
CASSMWQSTEAFF
TGTGCCAGTAGTATGTGGCAATCCACTGAAGCTTTCTTT
>-|TRBV7-9|TRBJ1-1|once
CASSLAPRGSYAFF
TGTGCCAGCAGCTTAGCCCCCCGGGGAAGTTACGCTTTCTTT
>-|TRBV11-3|TRBJ2-2|-
CASSIGGDVTGELFF
TGTGCCAGCAGCATCGGAGGTGACGTGACCGGGGAGCTGTTTTTT
>-|TRBV29-1|TRBJ1-1|once
CSASPRLTDTEAFF
TGCAGCGCCAGTCCTCGACTCACCGATACTGAAGCTTTCTTT
>TRBD1|TRBV7-2|TRBJ1-5|-
CASSLRQGVGQPQHF
TGTGCCAGCAGCCTCAGACAGGGAGTAGGTCAGCCCCAGCATTTT
>TRBD1|TRBV3-1/TRBV3-2|TRBJ2-7|-
CASSRQGAYEQYF
TGTGCCAGCAGCCGACAGGGGGCCTACGAGCAGTACTTC
>-|TRBV9|TRBJ2-1|-
CASSVDRVNEQFF
TGTGCCAGCAGCGTAGACAGAGTCAATGAGCAGTTCTTC
>TRBD1|TRBV10-1|TRBJ2-3|-
CASRQTGTDFQNTDTQYF
TGCGCCAGCAGACAAACCGGGACAGACTTCCAGAACACAGATACGCAGTATTTT
>TRBD1|TRBV27|TRBJ2-5|-
CASSLYRQGPETQYF
TGTGCCAGCAGTTTATACAGACAGGGCCCAGAGACCCAGTACTTC
>-|TRBV30|TRBJ2-1|-
CAWSIARFNEQFF
TGTGCCTGGAGTATAGCACGGTTCAATGAGCAGTTCTTC
>TRBD1|TRBV7-9|TRBJ2-7|-
CASSSGTGSYEQYF
TGTGCCAGCAGCTCGGGGACAGGGTCCTACGAGCAGTACTTC
>TRBD1|TRBV5-6|TRBJ2-7|-
CASSLDRGRPGEQYF
TGTGCCAGCAGCTTGGACAGGGGGAGACCCGGCGAGCAGTACTTC
>TRBD2|TRBV12-5|TRBJ2-3|-
CASGPGTRRDTQYF
TGTGCTAGTGGTCCCGGGACTAGAAGGGATACGCAGTATTTT
>-|TRBV15|TRBJ1-4|-
CATAPGTPTREGKLFF
TGTGCCACGGCCCCCGGGACACCCACTCGAGAGGGAAAACTGTTTTTT
>TRBD1|TRBV5-1|TRBJ1-5|-
CASSPGTGGNQPQHF
TGCGCCAGCAGCCCCGGGACAGGGGGCAATCAGCCCCAGCATTTT
>TRBD2|TRBV27|TRBJ2-7|-
CATKPRASGRHEQYF
TGTGCCACCAAACCCAGGGCTAGCGGGAGACACGAGCAGTACTTC
>TRBD1|TRBV7-2|TRBJ1-2|-
CASSARRGQAYGYTF
TGTGCCAGCAGCGCCCGCAGGGGGCAGGCCTATGGCTACACCTTC
>TRBD2|TRBV7-2|TRBJ2-7|-
CASSLEMGGAYEQYF
TGTGCCAGCAGCTTAGAAATGGGGGGGGCCTACGAGCAGTACTTC
>-|TRBV28|TRBJ2-7|-
CASSFSGTKEQYF
TGTGCCAGCAGTTTTTCCGGGACAAAGGAGCAGTACTTC
>-|TRBV28|TRBJ2-2|-
CASTPDREDTGELFF
TGTGCCAGCACCCCAGACAGGGAGGACACCGGGGAGCTGTTTTTT
>-|TRBV5-1|TRBJ2-7|-
CASSLEGNEQYF
TGCGCCAGCAGCTTGGAGGGGAACGAGCAGTACTTC
>-|TRBV9|TRBJ2-3|-
CASSMGGGQNTDTQYF
TGTGCCAGCAGCATGGGGGGGGGCCAGAACACAGATACGCAGTATTTT
>TRBD2|TRBV9|TRBJ2-7|-
CATRARLIAGGPYEQYF
TGTGCCACCCGTGCGCGGCTTATAGCGGGAGGGCCTTACGAGCAGTACTTC
>-|TRBV11-2|TRBJ2-7|-
CASSLLAVEQYF
TGTGCCAGCAGCTTATTAGCGGTGGAGCAGTACTTC
>-|TRBV7-2|TRBJ2-5|-
CASSFRTQETQYF
TGTGCCAGCAGCTTCAGGACACAAGAGACCCAGTACTTC
>TRBD1|TRBV7-2|TRBJ1-4|-
CASSPDRGSNEKLFF
TGTGCCAGCAGCCCCGACAGGGGCTCTAATGAAAAACTGTTTTTT
>-|TRBV4-3|TRBJ2-1|-
CASSQDPRPGAFYNEQFF
TGCGCCAGCAGCCAAGACCCCCGGCCGGGAGCATTCTACAATGAGCAGTTCTTC
>-|TRBV9|TRBJ2-3|-
CASSAERADSDTQYF
TGTGCCAGCAGCGCGGAGCGGGCGGACTCGGATACGCAGTATTTT
>-|TRBV7-8|TRBJ2-5|few
CASSRQNWQETQYF
TGTGCCAGCAGCAGACAAAACTGGCAAGAGACCCAGTACTTC
>-|TRBV29-1|TRBJ1-1|-
CSVLGVGEAFF
TGCAGCGTTCTGGGAGTCGGTGAAGCTTTCTTT
>-|TRBV9|TRBJ2-1|-
CASSVALPSDEQFF
TGTGCCAGCAGCGTAGCACTACCGAGCGATGAGCAGTTCTTC
>TRBD2|TRBV7-6|TRBJ2-2|-
CASSPRTSGSGGELFF
TGTGCCAGCAGCCCCCGGACTAGCGGGTCGGGCGGGGAGCTGTTTTTT
>-|TRBV7-9|TRBJ1-2|-
CASSPLDRDGYTF
TGTGCCAGCAGCCCCCTGGACAGAGATGGCTACACCTTC
>TRBD2|TRBV27|TRBJ2-5|few
CASSSGTSGPQETQYF
TGTGCCAGCAGTTCCGGGACTAGCGGGCCCCAAGAGACCCAGTACTTC
>-|TRBV19|TRBJ1-1|-
CASSIEKGTEAFF
TGTGCCAGTAGTATAGAAAAGGGGACTGAAGCTTTCTTT
>-|TRBV7-8|TRBJ1-6|few
CASSLRTGSSYNSPLHF
TGTGCCAGCAGCCTCCGGACCGGGAGCTCCTATAATTCACCCCTCCACTTT
>TRBD2|TRBV3-1/TRBV3-2|TRBJ2-3|-
CASSNLGLDTDTQYF
TGTGCCAGCAGCAACCTGGGACTAGACACAGATACGCAGTATTTT
>-|TRBV7-9|TRBJ2-1|-
CASSLGVATNEQFF
TGTGCCAGCAGCCTGGGAGTAGCGACCAATGAGCAGTTCTTC
>-|TRBV6-5|TRBJ2-2|-
CASSLSRWPRVGELFF
TGTGCCAGCAGTTTATCGCGCTGGCCTCGGGTCGGGGAGCTGTTTTTT
>TRBD1|TRBV28|TRBJ2-7|once
CASSSGQGGYEQYF
TGTGCCAGCAGCTCCGGACAGGGTGGATACGAGCAGTACTTC
>-|TRBV7-2|TRBJ2-7|-
CASSLVGSEQYF
TGTGCCAGCAGCTTAGTGGGGAGCGAGCAGTACTTC
>-|TRBV4-3|TRBJ2-7|-
CASSQGAGDLYEQYF
TGCGCCAGCAGCCAAGGGGCAGGGGACCTTTACGAGCAGTACTTC
>-|TRBV9|TRBJ2-3|once
CASNTGFGTDTQYF
TGTGCCAGCAATACAGGGTTTGGTACAGATACGCAGTATTTT
>-|TRBV12-3/TRBV12-4|TRBJ2-7|-
CASSLGFGEQYF
TGTGCCAGCAGTTTAGGTTTCGGCGAGCAGTACTTC
>-|TRBV5-6|TRBJ2-4|once
CASSLGQAGYIQYF
TGTGCCAGCAGCCTCGGACAGGCGGGGTACATTCAGTACTTC
>TRBD1|TRBV7-3|TRBJ1-1|-
CASSLQGAGTEAFF
TGTGCCAGCAGCTTACAGGGGGCGGGCACTGAAGCTTTCTTT